Listed below are T cell receptor beta chains from one sample, sequenced in a study of blood T cell repertoires in COVID-19. Only in-frame clones appear in the TCRdb table, and some are missing; sequencing was by immunoSEQ multiplex PCR. The top ten hold 2.5% to 4% of the sample, which has some 150,000 clones, approximately 86% seen once. What was sequenced was peripheral blood. The receptors derive from a man between 65 and 79 years old with acute or convalescent COVID-19. The CDR3 runs from the conserved cysteine through the conserved F or W. The D gene is left open where the match is weak. Only some rows state a clone size, as once, few, many or a class for expanded clones.

clone_size: NA; j_call: TRBJ2-7; d_call: NA; v_call: TRBV15; cdr3_nt: TGTGCCACCAGCAGAGGTGGCGGGACAGCATACGAGCAGTACTTC; cdr3_aa: CATSRGGGTAYEQYF
clone_size: NA; j_call: TRBJ2-5; d_call: NA; v_call: TRBV4-1; cdr3_nt: TGCGCCAGCAGCCAAGCGTTCTCGGTTGCGGAGACCCAGTACTTC; cdr3_aa: CASSQAFSVAETQYF
clone_size: NA; j_call: TRBJ2-1; d_call: TRBD2; v_call: TRBV29-1; cdr3_nt: TGCAGCGTGCATCCAGGGACTAGCGGGACCTACAATGAGCAGTTCTTC; cdr3_aa: CSVHPGTSGTYNEQFF
clone_size: NA; j_call: TRBJ2-7; d_call: NA; v_call: TRBV7-9; cdr3_nt: TGTGCCAGCAGCCCTGTCCCCTACGAGCAGTACTTC; cdr3_aa: CASSPVPYEQYF
clone_size: NA; j_call: TRBJ1-2; d_call: NA; v_call: TRBV12-3/TRBV12-4; cdr3_nt: TGTGCCAGCAGTTTGGGGCACTATGGCTACACCTTC; cdr3_aa: CASSLGHYGYTF
clone_size: NA; j_call: TRBJ2-1; d_call: TRBD2; v_call: TRBV7-8; cdr3_nt: TGTGCCAGCAGCTCTCCGGGACTAGCTATCAATGAGCAGTTCTTC; cdr3_aa: CASSSPGLAINEQFF
clone_size: NA; j_call: TRBJ2-5; d_call: NA; v_call: TRBV6-1; cdr3_nt: TGTGCCAGCAGTGAGGGTTGGGCACAGGAGACCCAGTACTTC; cdr3_aa: CASSEGWAQETQYF
clone_size: NA; j_call: TRBJ1-6; d_call: NA; v_call: TRBV6-5; cdr3_nt: TGTGCCAGCAGGGCCGGGACAACAAATTCACCCCTCCACTTT; cdr3_aa: CASRAGTTNSPLHF
clone_size: NA; j_call: TRBJ2-1; d_call: TRBD2; v_call: TRBV27; cdr3_nt: TGTGCCAGCAGTACGGGACTAGCGGGAGTAGGGGAGCAGTTCTTC; cdr3_aa: CASSTGLAGVGEQFF
clone_size: NA; j_call: TRBJ2-7; d_call: TRBD2; v_call: TRBV27; cdr3_nt: TGTGCCAGCAGGCCGGGACTAGCGTCCCACGAGCAGTACTTC; cdr3_aa: CASRPGLASHEQYF
clone_size: NA; j_call: TRBJ1-1; d_call: TRBD1; v_call: TRBV5-6; cdr3_nt: TGTGCCAGCAGCTTTTTCGGCTCCATTGGGACAGGGCCCACTGAAGCTTTCTTT; cdr3_aa: CASSFFGSIGTGPTEAFF
clone_size: NA; j_call: TRBJ2-2; d_call: TRBD1; v_call: TRBV5-6; cdr3_nt: TGTGCCAGCAGTTCGGACAGGACATCGAACACCGGGGAGCTGTTTTTT; cdr3_aa: CASSSDRTSNTGELFF
clone_size: NA; j_call: TRBJ2-7; d_call: NA; v_call: TRBV10-3; cdr3_nt: TGTGCCATCACCCTGACCCAGGCGGGCGAGCAGTACTTC; cdr3_aa: CAITLTQAGEQYF
clone_size: NA; j_call: TRBJ2-7; d_call: NA; v_call: TRBV2; cdr3_nt: TGTGCCAGCCGGGGAAGGTACGAGCAGTACTTC; cdr3_aa: CASRGRYEQYF
clone_size: NA; j_call: TRBJ1-1; d_call: TRBD1; v_call: TRBV27; cdr3_nt: TGTGCCAGCAGTTCTATCGGGACAGGCGGTGAAGCTTTCTTT; cdr3_aa: CASSSIGTGGEAFF
clone_size: NA; j_call: TRBJ2-7; d_call: NA; v_call: TRBV5-6; cdr3_nt: TGTGCCAGCAGCGGGACATTGACCTACGAGCAGTACTTC; cdr3_aa: CASSGTLTYEQYF
clone_size: NA; j_call: TRBJ2-3; d_call: NA; v_call: TRBV5-1; cdr3_nt: TGCGCCAGCAAAGTGCAGTCCTCTAGCACAGATACGCAGTATTTT; cdr3_aa: CASKVQSSSTDTQYF
clone_size: NA; j_call: TRBJ2-1; d_call: NA; v_call: TRBV2; cdr3_nt: TGTGCCAGCAGTCTAACAGGGACCCCCTACAATGAGCAGTTCTTC; cdr3_aa: CASSLTGTPYNEQFF
clone_size: NA; j_call: TRBJ1-2; d_call: TRBD1; v_call: TRBV5-1; cdr3_nt: TGCGCCAGCAGCGAACCCGGACAGGAAGGCTATGGCTACACCTTC; cdr3_aa: CASSEPGQEGYGYTF
clone_size: NA; j_call: TRBJ2-5; d_call: NA; v_call: TRBV21-1; cdr3_nt: TGTGCCAGCAGCAAAGAGGTGGGACAGGGGGAGTACCAAGAGACCCAGTACTTC; cdr3_aa: CASSKEVGQGEYQETQYF
clone_size: once; j_call: TRBJ2-1; d_call: TRBD2; v_call: TRBV19; cdr3_nt: TGTGCCAGTAGACTCAGGACTAGCGGGAGGCCTCCCTACAATGAGCAGTTCTTC; cdr3_aa: CASRLRTSGRPPYNEQFF
clone_size: NA; j_call: TRBJ2-1; d_call: TRBD2; v_call: TRBV19; cdr3_nt: TGTGCCAGCACCCCTAACGGGAGGGGGGATCATGAGCAGTTCTTC; cdr3_aa: CASTPNGRGDHEQFF
clone_size: once; j_call: TRBJ2-7; d_call: TRBD1; v_call: TRBV25-1; cdr3_nt: TGTGCCAGCAGTGAATTCCAATCAGGGGGCTACGAGCAGTACTTC; cdr3_aa: CASSEFQSGGYEQYF